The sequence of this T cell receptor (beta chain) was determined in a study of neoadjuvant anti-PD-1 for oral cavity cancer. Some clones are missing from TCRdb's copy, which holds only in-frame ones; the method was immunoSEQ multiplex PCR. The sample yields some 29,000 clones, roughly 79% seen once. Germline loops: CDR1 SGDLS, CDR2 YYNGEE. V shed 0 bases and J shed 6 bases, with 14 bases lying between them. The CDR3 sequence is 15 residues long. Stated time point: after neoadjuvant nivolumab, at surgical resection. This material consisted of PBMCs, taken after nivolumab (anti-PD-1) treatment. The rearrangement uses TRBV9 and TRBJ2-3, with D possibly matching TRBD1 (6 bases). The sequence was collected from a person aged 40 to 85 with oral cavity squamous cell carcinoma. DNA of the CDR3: TGTGCCAGCAGCGTAGGGATACAGGGATACGATACGCAGTATTTT. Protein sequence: CASSVGIQGYDTQYF.